Listed here are 18 T cell receptor beta chains from one sample, sequenced in a study of T cells in Graves' hyperthyroidism and ophthalmopathy. Amplification of TCR beta CDR3 regions was performed using RNA transcripts as template. First-round RT-PCR of the TCR CDR3 relied on the HTBI primer set. One entry per CDR3 protein results from TCRdb running MiXCR on the multiplex PCR reads. The sample includes hundreds of thousands of distinct CDR3 sequences, nearly 45% of them seen just once. Sequencing used peripheral blood or thyroid tissue (not recorded which). The receptor source for this set is an adult man with Graves' disease, either hyperthyroidism or ophthalmopathy (not recorded which).

The V gene is TRBV29-1, the J gene TRBJ1-2; D gene ambiguous. Trimming cost V 8 bases and J 6 bases, with 13 bases left between them. CDR1 and CDR2 (germline): SQVTM, ANQGSEA. The CDR3 spans 11 residues. The CDR3 DNA reads as TGCAGCCAAGACCGACGGAATGGCTACACCTTC. It yields the protein CSQDRRNGYTF.

This clonotype was seen repeatedly, ten times or more. V and J are TRBV10-1 and TRBJ2-7, with TRBD2 matching 12 bases. V gave up 3 bases and J gave up 4 bases; unmatched junction bases: 1. The CDR3 length is 14 residues. Germline CDR1 is WNHNN and CDR2 is SYGVQD (reference sequence). CDR3 in amino acids: CASSDGTSGYEQYF. The CDR3 DNA sequence: TGCGCCAGCAGTGACGGGACTAGCGGGTACGAGCAGTACTTC.

Worth noting for this clonotype: The junction and the germline gene differ at one end; a read error may be behind it. V and J are TRBV10-3 and TRBJ1-1, with TRBD1 as a possible D gene (6 bases). CDR1 is ENHRY and CDR2 is SYGVKD in the germline V gene. The CDR3 sequence is 14 residues long. DNA for the CDR3: TGTGCCAGCAGTCGGGACAACGCGAACACTGAAGCTTTCTTT. Its protein product is CASSRDNANTEAFF.

The rearrangement uses TRBV7-2 and TRBJ1-2; no firm D call. The CDR3 totals 11 residues. V lost 3 bases and J lost 12, with 11 bases in between. CDR1 SGHTA and CDR2 FQGNSA come from the germline V gene. The CDR3 DNA follows: TGTGCCAGCAGCTTGGGGAGGCAGAACACCTTC. It specifies CASSLGRQNTF. The variable domain in full, with the rest retrieved from reference TRBV7-2 and TRBJ1-2, is GAGVSQSPSNKVTEKGKDVELRCDPISGHTALYWYRQSLGQGLEFLIYFQGNSAPDKSGLPSDRFSAERTGGSVSTLTIQRTQQEDSAVYLCASSLGRQNTFGSGTRLTVV.

This chain connects TRBV5-4 to TRBJ2-6; tentatively, D is TRBD2 (5 bases). Germline-derived CDR1 and CDR2 are SGHNT and YYREEE (reference sequence). The CDR3 has 17 residues. V lost 0 bases, J lost 0 bases, and 10 bases lay in between. The CDR3 reads CASSLVPGSSGANVLTF. In nucleotides, the CDR3 is TGTGCCAGCAGCTTGGTTCCGGGAAGCTCTGGGGCCAACGTCCTGACTTTC. The variable domain in full, with the rest retrieved from reference TRBV5-4 and TRBJ2-6, is ETGVTQSPTHLIKTRGQQVTLRCSSQSGHNTVSWYQQALGQGPQFIFQYYREEENGRGNFPPRFSGLQFPNYSSELNVNALELDDSALYLCASSLVPGSSGANVLTFGAGSRLTVL.

The chain is built from TRBV29-1 and TRBJ2-6; 8 positions match TRBD1. CDR1 SQVTM and CDR2 ANQGSEA come from the germline V gene. J gave up 0 bases and V 7 bases, and 5 bases lay outside the gene matches. The CDR3 extends over 15 amino acids. CDR3: CSAGDRRSGANVLTF. The CDR3 nucleotides are TGCAGCGCTGGGGACAGGCGCTCTGGGGCCAACGTCCTGACTTTC. The full variable domain, its missing parts supplied by reference TRBV29-1 and TRBJ2-6, is SAVISQKPSRDICQRGTSLTIQCQVDSQVTMMFWYRQQPGQSLTLIATANQGSEATYESGFVIDKFPISRPNLTFSTLTVSNMSPEDSSIYLCSAGDRRSGANVLTFGAGSRLTVL.

CDR3 nucleotides: TGCAGCGCCTTGGCGGACAACGCAGCGGAAAAACTGTTTTTT. Translation: CSALADNAAEKLFF. The chain combines TRBV29-1 with TRBJ1-4; possible D gene TRBD1, 5 bases. The ends were cut back, 7 bases at V and 8 bases at J, with 20 bases in the middle. From germline, CDR1 is SQVTM and CDR2 ANQGSEA. CDR3 length equals 14 residues.

As concerns this clonotype: Germline is not matched at one junction end, which may reflect a read error. The chain has TRBV7-3 and TRBJ1-2; D is uncertain. The CDR3 spans 13 residues. Germline-derived CDR1 and CDR2 are SGHTA and FQGTGA. This CDR3 is CASSPGQLYGHTF. CDR3 sequence (DNA): TGTGCCAGCAGCCCCGGGCAGCTCTATGGCCACACCTTC.

This clonotype was seen repeatedly, ten times or more. The V and J genes are TRBV10-3 and TRBJ1-1; no definite D call. Per germline, CDR1 ENHRY and CDR2 SYGVKD. V was clipped by 2 bases and J by 2 bases, with 12 bases between them. The CDR3 length is 15 residues. DNA for the CDR3: TGTGCCATCAGTGAGAGTTTGGCAGGCAACACTGAAGCTTTCTTT. As protein: CAISESLAGNTEAFF.

This rearrangement joins TRBV6-6 to TRBJ2-7; no firm D call. V was shortened by 8 bases and J by 7 bases, with 15 bases between the two germline ends. The CDR3 length is 12 residues. From germline, CDR1 is MNHNY and CDR2 SVGAGI (reference sequence). The CDR3 loop is CASAAFPWEQYF. CDR3 bases: TGTGCCAGCGCGGCCTTCCCGTGGGAGCAGTACTTC.

This clonotype appeared many times. The rearrangement uses TRBV29-1 and TRBJ2-7, with 8 nucleotides matching TRBD2. The CDR3 spans 14 residues. The V gene end was trimmed by 2 bases and the J gene end by 2 bases; junction bases not matched to a gene: 5. CDR1 SQVTM and CDR2 ANQGSEA come from the germline V gene. CDR3 DNA: TGCAGCGTTGAACCGGGACTAGGAGCCTACGAGCAGTACTTC. It codes for CSVEPGLGAYEQYF.

The chain links TRBV10-3 to TRBJ2-7, with D tentatively TRBD2 (5 bases). This CDR3 has 14 amino acids. The germline V gene has CDR1 ENHRY and CDR2 SYGVKD. Trimming left V 8 bases short and J 0 bases short, with 14 bases between. The CDR3 DNA is TGTGCCATCGCAAACCCTACTAGCTCCTACGAGCAGTACTTC. Translated: CAIANPTSSYEQYF.

The chain combines TRBV15 with TRBJ1-1; D remains ambiguous. This CDR3 has 14 residues. Trimming shortened V by 3 bases and J by 3 bases, and 11 bases separated the two germline ends. Germline-derived CDR1 and CDR2 are LNHNV and YYDKDF (reference sequence). CDR3 bases: TGTGCCACCAGCAGCTCGACGGGGTACACTGAAGCTTTCTTT. This gives the protein CATSSSTGYTEAFF.

This clonotype was observed at least ten times. The V and J genes are TRBV30 and TRBJ1-2; D is possibly TRBD1 (5 bases). The CDR3 runs to 13 residues. CDR1 GTSNPN and CDR2 SVGIG come from the germline V gene (reference sequence). V shed 0 bases and J shed 4 bases, with 9 bases lying between them. CDR3 nucleotides: TGTGCCTGGAGTGTACTGGGACCCTATGGCTACACCTTC. It specifies CAWSVLGPYGYTF.

V and J are TRBV25-1 and TRBJ2-2; TRBD2 aligns across 10 bases. The trim removed 5 bases at V and 1 base at J, leaving 13 bases unmatched. Germline CDR1 reads MGHDK; CDR2 reads SYGVNS. The CDR3 totals 19 residues. The CDR3: CASSYTSGDTKWNTGELFF. CDR3 coding DNA: TGTGCCAGCAGTTACACTAGCGGGGACACTAAATGGAACACCGGGGAGCTGTTTTTT.

The V gene is TRBV6-1, the J gene TRBJ1-1, with D uncertain. V was trimmed by 8 bases and J by 3 bases, leaving 10 bases between them. The CDR3 is 12 amino acids. In germline, CDR1 is MNHNS, CDR2 SASEGT. CDR3 protein: CASGMGYTEAFF. The CDR3 bases are TGTGCCAGCGGAATGGGTTACACTGAAGCTTTCTTT.

The table lists this clonotype with many counts. The V and J genes are TRBV7-2 and TRBJ1-4; D is ambiguous. V was clipped by 2 bases and J by 0 bases, with 7 bases between them. This CDR3 spans 15 amino acids. Germline CDR1 is SGHTA and CDR2 is FQGNSA. The chain's CDR3 is CASSLSQATNEKLFF. The DNA of the CDR3 is TGTGCCAGCAGCTTATCCCAGGCAACTAATGAAAAACTGTTTTTT.

This clonotype was counted many times. This chain joins TRBV20-1 and TRBJ1-6, with a weak D call TRBD1 (6 bases). The ends were cut back, 2 bases at V and 9 bases at J, with 17 bases in the middle. Looked up from germline, CDR1 is DFQATT and CDR2 is SNEGSKA (reference sequence). The CDR3 consists of 15 residues. CDR3 DNA: TGCAGTGCTAGACCCGCTACAGGGCGTAGTTCACCCCTCCACTTT. It yields the protein CSARPATGRSSPLHF.